This TCR beta chain derives from a study of blood T cells in healthy people across ages. Primers used in a second PCR of about 7 to 12 cycles were a sample-barcoded 5' primer and a J-beta primer mix. A template-switch adaptor containing 12 random nucleotides labeled each cDNA molecule. MiXCR was run by TCRdb on the 5' RACE reads, yielding one entry per CDR3 protein. The sample has about 650,000 distinct CDR3 sequences, approximately 52% seen once. A word on this clonotype: The antigen remains undetermined.

The germline V gene encodes CDR1 MGHRA and CDR2 YSYEKL. Between the trimmed V and J ends, which lost 4 bases and 4 bases, there was a span of 14 bases. The CDR3 is made up of 15 amino acids. General observations from the study: Observed TCR beta diversity per million T cells went down as age went up. This fall followed a roughly linear course with age. For the donors, CMV status was unknown and possibly confounded expanded clonotype changes. Since the PBMCs were unsorted, naive and antigen-experienced cells could not be conclusively compared.

The V call is TRBV4-1, the J call TRBJ2-1; D unclear. This receptor was taken from a woman at least 80 years old in good health. The sequenced sample was blood. The CDR3 DNA is TGCGCCAGCAGCCCATACAAGGACCCTTACAATGAGCAGTTCTTC. It translates to CASSPYKDPYNEQFF.